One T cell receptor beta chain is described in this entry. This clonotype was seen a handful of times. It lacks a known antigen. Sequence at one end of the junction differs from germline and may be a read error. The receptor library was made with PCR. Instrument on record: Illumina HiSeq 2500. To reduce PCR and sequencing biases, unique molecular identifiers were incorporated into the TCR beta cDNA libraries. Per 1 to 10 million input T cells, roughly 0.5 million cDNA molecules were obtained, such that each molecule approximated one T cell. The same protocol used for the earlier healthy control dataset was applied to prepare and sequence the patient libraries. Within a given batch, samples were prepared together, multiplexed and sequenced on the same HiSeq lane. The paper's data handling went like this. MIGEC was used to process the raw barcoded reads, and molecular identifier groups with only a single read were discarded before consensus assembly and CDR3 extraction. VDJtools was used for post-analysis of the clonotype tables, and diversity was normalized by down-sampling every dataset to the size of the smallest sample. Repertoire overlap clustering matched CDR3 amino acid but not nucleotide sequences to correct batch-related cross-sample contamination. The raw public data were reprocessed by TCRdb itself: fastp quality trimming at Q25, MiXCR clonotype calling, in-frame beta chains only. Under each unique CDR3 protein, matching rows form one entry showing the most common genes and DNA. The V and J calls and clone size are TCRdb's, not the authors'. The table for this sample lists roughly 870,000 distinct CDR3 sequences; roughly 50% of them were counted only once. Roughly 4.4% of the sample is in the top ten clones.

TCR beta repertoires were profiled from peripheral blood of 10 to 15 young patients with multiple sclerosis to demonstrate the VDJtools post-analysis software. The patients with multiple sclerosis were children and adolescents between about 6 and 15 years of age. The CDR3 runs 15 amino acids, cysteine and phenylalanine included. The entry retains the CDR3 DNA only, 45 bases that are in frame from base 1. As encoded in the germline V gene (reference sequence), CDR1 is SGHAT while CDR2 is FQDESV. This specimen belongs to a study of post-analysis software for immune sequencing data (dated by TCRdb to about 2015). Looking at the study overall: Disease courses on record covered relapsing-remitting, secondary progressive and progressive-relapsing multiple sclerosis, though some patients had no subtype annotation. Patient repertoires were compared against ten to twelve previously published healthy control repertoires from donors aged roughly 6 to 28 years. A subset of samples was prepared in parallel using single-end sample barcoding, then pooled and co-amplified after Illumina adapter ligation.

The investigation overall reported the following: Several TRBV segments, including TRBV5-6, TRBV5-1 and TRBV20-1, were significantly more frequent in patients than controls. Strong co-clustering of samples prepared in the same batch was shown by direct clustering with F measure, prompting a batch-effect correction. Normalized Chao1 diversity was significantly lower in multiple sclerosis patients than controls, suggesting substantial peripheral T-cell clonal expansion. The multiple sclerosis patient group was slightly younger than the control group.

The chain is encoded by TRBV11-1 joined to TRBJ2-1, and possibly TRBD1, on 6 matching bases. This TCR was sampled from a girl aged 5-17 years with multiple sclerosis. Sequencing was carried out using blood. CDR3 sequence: CASSSPGQGLNERFF. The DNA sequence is TGTGCCAGCAGTTCCCCGGGACAAGGGCTGAATGAGCGGTTCTTC.